A selection of T cell receptor beta chains follows, all from one sample in a study of cytomegalovirus exposure and HLA in healthy donors. The repertoire was sequenced with immunoSEQ multiplex PCR; TCRdb's copy has only in-frame clones and lacks some. This sample has around 53,000 clones, with about 82% found just once. Material: PBMCs. The origin of the receptors is a man aged 25-45 years in good health and CMV-seronegative. CDR3s include the opening cysteine and the closing phenylalanine or tryptophan. The D gene is left open where the match is weak. Some rows have no size entry. The others give once, few or many, or a class for an expanded clone.

abundance	v_gene	j_gene	d_gene	CDR3nt	CDR3aa
NA	TRBV6-5	TRBJ1-5	TRBD1	TGTGCCACCCAGACAGGGATTAGCAATCAGCCCCAGCATTTT	CATQTGISNQPQHF
NA	TRBV28	TRBJ2-7	NA	TGTGCCAGCAGGAGAGGGGGGGGAGGCGAGCAGTACTTC	CASRRGGGGEQYF
NA	TRBV6-6	TRBJ2-7	TRBD2	TGTGCCAGCTCACGGGGGGTCTACGAGCAGTACTTC	CASSRGVYEQYF
NA	TRBV10-3	TRBJ1-2	TRBD1	TGTGCCACCTCGGGACAGGGAGAAGGTGGCTACACCTTC	CATSGQGEGGYTF
NA	TRBV29-1	TRBJ1-2	NA	TGCAGCGTTGCCTGGGGCAGCTATGGCTACACCTTC	CSVAWGSYGYTF
NA	TRBV7-2	TRBJ1-1	NA	TGTGCCAGCAGCTTGACAGAGAACACTGAAGCTTTCTTT	CASSLTENTEAFF
NA	TRBV11-3	TRBJ1-2	NA	TGTGCCAGCAGCTTAGATACAACAGGGTTCGGCGGCTACACCTTC	CASSLDTTGFGGYTF
NA	TRBV4-1	TRBJ1-1	NA	TGCGCCAGCAGCCAAGTGGGACGGGGGATCAACACTGAAGCTTTCTTT	CASSQVGRGINTEAFF
NA	TRBV2	TRBJ2-7	TRBD2	TGTGCCAGCAGTGCAGAAGCGGGGGGAAGCTCCTACGAGCAGTACTTC	CASSAEAGGSSYEQYF
NA	TRBV4-2	TRBJ2-7	TRBD2	TGTGCCAGCAGCCACGGACTAGCGGACTACGAGCAGTACTTC	CASSHGLADYEQYF
NA	TRBV10-2	TRBJ2-1	TRBD2	TGCGCCAGCAGTGATAGAGGGACTAGCGGGAAGTACTACAATGAGCAGTTCTTC	CASSDRGTSGKYYNEQFF
NA	TRBV28	TRBJ1-1	TRBD1	TGTGCCAGCAGTCCAGGGGGCGTCACTGAAGCTTTCTTT	CASSPGGVTEAFF
few	TRBV19	TRBJ2-1	TRBD2	TGTGCCAGTAGTATCGGAGCGGGATTAGAGGAGCAGTTCTTC	CASSIGAGLEEQFF
few	TRBV27	TRBJ1-5	NA	TGTGCCAGCAGTTTTATGGCGGGCAATCAGCCCCAGCATTTT	CASSFMAGNQPQHF
NA	TRBV4-1	TRBJ2-3	TRBD1	TGCGCCAGCAGCCAACCATGGGGGACAGGGGATGATACGCAGTATTTT	CASSQPWGTGDDTQYF
NA	TRBV4-3	TRBJ1-3	TRBD1	TGCGCCAGCAGCCAAGCTACAGGGGACTTGGGAAACACCATATATTTT	CASSQATGDLGNTIYF
NA	TRBV10-3	TRBJ2-3	TRBD2	TGTGCCGTTCAGCGGGGCCTTAGCACAGATACGCAGTATTTT	CAVQRGLSTDTQYF
NA	TRBV7-9	TRBJ2-7	NA	TGTGCCAGCAGCCCCGACACAGACCGGGGCGAGCAGTACTTC	CASSPDTDRGEQYF
NA	TRBV10-3	TRBJ2-7	TRBD1	TGTGCCATCAGGTGGACAGGGGTCGGCGAGCAGTACTTC	CAIRWTGVGEQYF
NA	TRBV6-5	TRBJ1-1	TRBD1	TGTGCCAGCAGTTCAGGACAGGGGAGCGTTTTAGAAGCTTTCTTT	CASSSGQGSVLEAFF
NA	TRBV7-9	TRBJ1-1	TRBD1	TGTGCCAGCAGCTTATTAGGGACAGAGAACACTGAAGCTTTCTTT	CASSLLGTENTEAFF
few	TRBV12-5	TRBJ2-7	NA	TGTGCTAGTGGTTTGCTCCCGCAGACCTACGAGCAGTACTTC	CASGLLPQTYEQYF
NA	TRBV11-3	TRBJ2-2	NA	TGTGCCAGCAACCCGGGTCGTTCGACCGGGGAGCTGTTTTTT	CASNPGRSTGELFF
NA	TRBV28	TRBJ1-1	TRBD1	TGTGCCAGCAGTGACGGACAGGGGAACACTGAAGCTTTCTTT	CASSDGQGNTEAFF
NA	TRBV7-2	TRBJ1-6	NA	TGTGCCAGCAGCTTAGCGATCGGGGGATCACCCCTCCACTTT	CASSLAIGGSPLHF
NA	TRBV7-8	TRBJ1-2	TRBD1	TGTGCCAGCAGCTCAGGAACCGGGACAGGGGTCTATTATGGCTACACCTTC	CASSSGTGTGVYYGYTF
NA	TRBV10-3	TRBJ1-1	NA	TGTGCCATCAGTGATCCAGGGTTTGTGCGGACTGAAGCTTTCTTT	CAISDPGFVRTEAFF
NA	TRBV18	TRBJ2-1	NA	TGTGCCAGCTCCCGAATTAACGGACAGAAACTTTACAATGAGCAGTTCTTC	CASSRINGQKLYNEQFF
NA	TRBV4-1	TRBJ2-1	NA	TGCGCCAGCAGCCAAGAGGGCTATTCCTCCTACAATGAGCAGTTCTTC	CASSQEGYSSYNEQFF
NA	TRBV28	TRBJ2-1	NA	TGTGCCAGCAGTTTGGTCGACAGACAGGGAGGTGTTGAGTTCTTC	CASSLVDRQGGVEFF
NA	TRBV18	TRBJ1-2	NA	TGTGCCAGCTCACTCGGACAGACAGCTAACTATGGCTACACCTTC	CASSLGQTANYGYTF
NA	TRBV19	TRBJ2-1	NA	TGTGCCAGTAGTATAGATCGGGACTGGAATGAGCAGTTCTTC	CASSIDRDWNEQFF
NA	TRBV7-9	TRBJ2-2	NA	TGTGCCAGCAGCATAACAGGGTTTGGCGGGGAGCTGTTTTTT	CASSITGFGGELFF
once	TRBV6-6	TRBJ1-3	NA	TGTGCCAGCAGGGACTCGGACGGAGGACGAAACACCATATATTTT	CASRDSDGGRNTIYF
NA	TRBV6-5	TRBJ1-2	TRBD1	TGTGCCAGCAGTTACTCTACAGGGGGCGGAGGTTTCGGCTACACCTTC	CASSYSTGGGGFGYTF
NA	TRBV7-2	TRBJ2-7	NA	TGTGCCAGCAGCTTACTGGCGGGGAACTACGAGCAGTACTTC	CASSLLAGNYEQYF
NA	TRBV7-3	TRBJ2-1	TRBD1	TGTGCCAGCAGCTTAACCCTAGACAGGGTTGACAATGAGCAGTTCTTC	CASSLTLDRVDNEQFF
few	TRBV7-9	TRBJ1-1	NA	TGTGCCAGCAGCTTATCTTTGGGGCAGCCGAACACTGAAGCTTTCTTT	CASSLSLGQPNTEAFF
NA	TRBV7-2	TRBJ2-1	NA	TGTGCCAGCAGCTGGAGGGCTAGCCTTAGCCATGAGCAGTTCTTC	CASSWRASLSHEQFF
NA	TRBV6-5	TRBJ1-4	NA	TGTGCCAGCAGTAAACAGGGTTTGGATGAAAAACTGTTTTTT	CASSKQGLDEKLFF
NA	TRBV28	TRBJ2-3	NA	TGTGCCAGCAGTTTCCTCGAGGAAGTAGATACGCAGTATTTT	CASSFLEEVDTQYF
NA	TRBV6-1	TRBJ2-3	TRBD2	TGTGCCAGCAGTGAAGTGGGAGGGTTGGGTTCAGATACGCAGTATTTT	CASSEVGGLGSDTQYF
NA	TRBV19	TRBJ1-5	NA	TGTGCCAGTAGTATTGGGCAGAATAGCAATCAGCCCCAGCATTTT	CASSIGQNSNQPQHF
NA	TRBV28	TRBJ1-5	NA	TGTGCCAGCAGAAGTTTGGGAGGACGGAGGGACTATGTAGGAGGTCAGCCCCAGCATTTT	CASRSLGGRRDYVGGQPQHF
once	TRBV6-5	TRBJ1-2	TRBD1	TGTGCCAGCAGTAACCGGGACAGGGAAGGCTACACCTTC	CASSNRDREGYTF
NA	TRBV2	TRBJ2-1	TRBD2	TGTGCCAGCAGGGGGACTAGCGGGGGTTCCAATGAGCAGTTCTTC	CASRGTSGGSNEQFF
NA	TRBV4-2	TRBJ1-1	TRBD1	TGTGCCAGCAGCAAAACAGGGGACACTGAAGCTTTCTTT	CASSKTGDTEAFF